A selection of T cell receptor beta chains follows, all from one sample in a study of CD8 T cells in Susac syndrome. MiXCR, applied by TCRdb to the immunoSEQ multiplex PCR reads, yields one record per CDR3 protein. The sample has roughly 200,000 distinct CDR3 sequences; just under 95% are singletons. Sequenced: CD4+ T cells from PBMCs. Receptors were obtained from a human donor in good health. The CDR3 runs from the conserved cysteine through the conserved F or W. Each record gives: D gene, V gene, J gene, clone size, CDR3 protein, CDR3 DNA. The D gene is left open where the match is weak. Size is omitted from some rows. Given values are once, few, many or a class for expanded clones.

>NA|TRBV20-1|TRBJ1-2|NA
CSASAQTTNYGYTF
TGCAGTGCTAGTGCGCAGACAACTAACTATGGCTACACCTTC
>TRBD2|TRBV30|TRBJ2-1|NA
CAWSVQREGLVQF
TGTGCCTGGAGTGTCCAGCGGGAGGGCCTTGTGCAATTC
>NA|TRBV24-1|TRBJ2-1|NA
CATSAATAISYNEQFF
TGTGCCACCAGTGCCGCGACAGCGATCTCCTACAATGAGCAGTTCTTC
>NA|TRBV5-4|TRBJ2-3|NA
CASSNGPRGTDTQYF
TGTGCCAGCAGCAACGGGCCCCGCGGGACAGATACGCAGTATTTT
>TRBD2|TRBV30|TRBJ2-7|NA
CAWSLWGGPSEQYF
TGTGCCTGGAGTCTATGGGGAGGGCCGAGCGAGCAGTACTTC
>NA|TRBV13|TRBJ1-2|NA
CASSSRDSHYGYTF
TGTGCCAGCAGCTCGCGAGACAGTCACTATGGCTACACCTTC
>TRBD2|TRBV20-1|TRBJ2-1|NA
CSAKAGGRMEQFF
TGCAGTGCTAAGGCGGGAGGGCGAATGGAGCAGTTCTTC
>NA|TRBV7-9|TRBJ2-7|once
CASSLGQLYEQYF
TGTGCCAGCAGCTTAGGACAGCTCTACGAGCAGTACTTC
>TRBD2|TRBV5-4|TRBJ2-7|once
CASSSSGRQEFGYF
TGTGCCAGCAGCTCTAGCGGGAGGCAGGAGTTTGGGTACTTC
>TRBD1|TRBV4-3|TRBJ2-7|NA
CASSRLTGAPYEQYF
TGCGCCAGCAGCCGGTTGACAGGGGCTCCATACGAGCAGTACTTC
>NA|TRBV28|TRBJ2-7|NA
CASSGREFEQYF
TGTGCCAGCAGTGGCAGGGAGTTCGAGCAGTACTTC
>TRBD2|TRBV25-1|TRBJ2-7|NA
CASTSAGGPHEQYF
TGTGCCAGCACTTCAGCGGGAGGGCCCCACGAGCAGTACTTC
>TRBD1|TRBV20-1|TRBJ2-7|NA
CSASWGTESYEQYF
TGCAGTGCTAGTTGGGGGACAGAATCCTACGAGCAGTACTTC
>TRBD1|TRBV24-1|TRBJ2-1|few
CATSDPGQGAYNEQFF
TGTGCCACCAGTGACCCTGGACAGGGGGCCTACAATGAGCAGTTCTTC
>TRBD1|TRBV24-1|TRBJ2-5|NA
CATSDLGTGGKETQYF
TGTGCCACCAGTGATTTAGGGACAGGGGGGAAAGAGACCCAGTACTTC
>NA|TRBV11-1|TRBJ2-7|NA
CASSSTRSAGYEQYF
TGTGCCAGCAGCTCCACCCGAAGTGCAGGCTACGAGCAGTACTTC
>NA|TRBV6-6|TRBJ1-5|NA
CASRTGMVGPQHF
TGTGCCAGCAGGACGGGCATGGTTGGGCCCCAGCATTTT
>TRBD1|TRBV30|TRBJ1-1|NA
CAWSARGQEAFF
TGTGCCTGGAGTGCTCGGGGACAGGAAGCTTTCTTT
>NA|TRBV11-1|TRBJ2-7|NA
CASSQWAGSYEQYF
TGTGCCAGCAGCCAGTGGGCAGGTAGCTACGAGCAGTACTTC
>NA|TRBV29-1|TRBJ2-1|NA
CSVEGIGAGIYNEQFF
TGCAGCGTTGAAGGGATTGGGGCGGGAATTTACAATGAGCAGTTCTTC
>NA|TRBV14|TRBJ2-1|NA
CASSQWERAVGDEQFF
TGTGCCAGCAGCCAGTGGGAGCGGGCCGTAGGGGATGAGCAGTTCTTC
>TRBD1|TRBV5-1|TRBJ2-7|once
CASSTTGTGHVSYEQYF
TGCGCCAGCAGCACAACCGGGACAGGCCATGTGTCCTACGAGCAGTACTTC
>NA|TRBV7-2|TRBJ2-5|NA
CASGKGVEETQYF
TGTGCCAGCGGAAAGGGGGTTGAGGAGACCCAGTACTTC
>NA|TRBV7-9|TRBJ2-7|NA
CASSLLGGASSYEQYF
TGTGCCAGCAGCTTACTTGGGGGCGCGAGCTCCTACGAGCAGTACTTC
>NA|TRBV30|TRBJ1-5|NA
CAWSGTTFYQPQHF
TGTGCCTGGAGTGGGACCACTTTCTATCAGCCCCAGCATTTT
>NA|TRBV20-1|TRBJ2-5|NA
CSARTPASYF
TGCAGTGCTAGGACCCCCGCGAGCTACTTC
>TRBD2|TRBV20-1|TRBJ2-5|NA
CSALGLAGVETQYF
TGCAGTGCTCTTGGACTAGCGGGAGTGGAGACCCAGTACTTC
>NA|TRBV12-5|TRBJ2-3|NA
CASGSETLADLTDTQYF
TGTGCTAGTGGTTCCGAGACACTAGCAGACCTCACAGATACGCAGTATTTT
>TRBD1|TRBV20-1|TRBJ1-5|once
CSAGTGGNQPQHF
TGCAGTGCCGGCACAGGGGGCAATCAGCCCCAGCATTTT
>NA|TRBV27|TRBJ2-7|NA
CASTFGSAEGSCF
TGTGCCAGCACATTCGGTTCCGCTGAGGGATCTTGCTTC
>NA|TRBV3-1|TRBJ1-5|NA
CASSQGGQQPQHF
TGTGCCAGCAGCCAGGGGGGGCAACAGCCCCAGCATTTT
>TRBD2|TRBV20-1|TRBJ2-1|NA
CSARSGWGLAGVREYNEQFF
TGCAGTGCTAGAAGTGGATGGGGACTAGCGGGAGTCAGGGAGTACAATGAGCAGTTCTTC
>NA|TRBV7-3|TRBJ2-2|NA
CASSPKGLTGELFF
TGTGCCAGCAGCCCAAAAGGGTTGACCGGGGAGCTGTTTTTT
>TRBD1|TRBV7-9|TRBJ2-5|NA
CASRPPGQVSETQYF
TGTGCCAGCAGACCACCGGGACAGGTATCGGAGACCCAGTACTTC
>NA|TRBV20-1|TRBJ1-5|NA
CSAGRDSNQPQHF
TGCAGTGCGGGACGGGATAGCAATCAGCCCCAGCATTTT
>NA|TRBV2|TRBJ2-2|NA
CASRSWGTGELFF
TGTGCCAGCCGGTCCTGGGGCACCGGGGAGCTGTTTTTT
>NA|TRBV9|TRBJ2-3|NA
CASSARQASTDTQYF
TGTGCCAGCAGCGCCCGACAGGCCAGCACAGATACGCAGTATTTT